The subject of this entry is one T cell receptor beta chain. The antigen remains undetermined. This CDR3 spans 16 amino acids. The V segment lost 5 bases and the J segment 3 bases; nucleotides outside the gene matches: 10. CDR1 and CDR2 from the germline V gene are SGHRS and YFSETQ. This entry comes from a study of CD8 T cells in ankylosing spondylitis. Study conclusions and caveats: Some motif variants had been reported before (in reactive arthritis synovial fluid and blood).

TCRdb used MiXCR to reprocess the 5' RACE reads, holding one entry per CDR3 protein. This table has under 300,000 distinct CDR3 sequences, about 11% appearing once. The chain combines TRBV5-1 with TRBJ2-2, with 7 nucleotides matching TRBD2. The sample was blood, either unsorted or a sorted T cell fraction (not recorded which). This TCR was sampled from a male donor with ankylosing spondylitis or in good health (not recorded which). As DNA, the CDR3 is TGCGCCAGCAGTTCGCGGGGGATGAAGGACACCGGGGAGCTGTTTTTT. Residues: CASSSRGMKDTGELFF.